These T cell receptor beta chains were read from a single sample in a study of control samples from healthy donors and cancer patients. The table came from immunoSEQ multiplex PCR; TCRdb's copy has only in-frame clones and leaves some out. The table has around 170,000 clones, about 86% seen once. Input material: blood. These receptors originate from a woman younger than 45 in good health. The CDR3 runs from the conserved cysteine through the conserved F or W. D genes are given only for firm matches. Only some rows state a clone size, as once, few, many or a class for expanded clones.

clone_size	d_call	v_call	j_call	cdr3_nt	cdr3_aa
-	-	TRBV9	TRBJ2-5	TGTGCCAGCAGTGGCCAAGGGGCGGCAAACCAAGAGACCCAGTACTTC	CASSGQGAANQETQYF
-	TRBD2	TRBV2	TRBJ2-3	TGTGCCAGCAGTGACCGGACTAGCGGGGTTACAGATACGCAGTATTTT	CASSDRTSGVTDTQYF
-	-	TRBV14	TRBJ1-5	TGTGCCAGCAGCCGAACCAACCCGCCAGGGAATCAGCCCCAGCATTTT	CASSRTNPPGNQPQHF
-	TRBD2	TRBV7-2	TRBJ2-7	TGTGCCAGCAGCTTAAGTGGAAGCGGGAGGGCCTACGAGCAGTACTTC	CASSLSGSGRAYEQYF
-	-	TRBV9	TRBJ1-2	TGTGCCAGCACCACCCAGGGCAGGGGCAGCTATGGCTACACCTTC	CASTTQGRGSYGYTF
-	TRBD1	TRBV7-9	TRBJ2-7	TGTGCCAGCAGCTCGAGCTTGGACAGGCGACCCTACGAGCAGTACTTC	CASSSSLDRRPYEQYF
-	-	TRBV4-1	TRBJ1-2	TGCGCCAGCAGCCAAGTAGCATACAGCAGGGGCGATGGCTACACCTTC	CASSQVAYSRGDGYTF
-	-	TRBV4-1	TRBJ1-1	TGCGCCAGCAGCCAAATCAGGGCGACTGAAGCTTTCTTT	CASSQIRATEAFF
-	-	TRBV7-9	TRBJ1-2	TGTGCCAGCAGCCGGGATCTGTCCGGGACGACCTATGGCTACACCTTC	CASSRDLSGTTYGYTF
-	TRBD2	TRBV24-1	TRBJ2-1	TGTGCCACCAGTGACGCCATAGCGGGGGGCTACTACAATGAGCAGTTCTTC	CATSDAIAGGYYNEQFF
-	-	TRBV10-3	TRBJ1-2	TGTGCCATCAGTTCAGGACAAACGAACTATGGCTACACCTTC	CAISSGQTNYGYTF
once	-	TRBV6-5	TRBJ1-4	TGTGCCAGCACCATTAACAAGGGTGAAAAACTGTTTTTT	CASTINKGEKLFF
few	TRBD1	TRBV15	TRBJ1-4	TGTGCCACCAGCAGGGACCGGACAGGAGGAGAAAAACTGTTTTTT	CATSRDRTGGEKLFF
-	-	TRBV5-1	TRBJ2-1	TGCGCCAGCAGCTTACGATCCTACAATGAGCAGTTCTTC	CASSLRSYNEQFF
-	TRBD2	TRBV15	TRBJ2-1	TGTGCCACCAGCAGAGCGACTAGCGGGAGTGCGGATGAGCAGTTCTTC	CATSRATSGSADEQFF
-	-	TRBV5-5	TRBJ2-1	TGTGCCAGCAGCTTGACGCCCCTCAACTACAATGAGCAGTTCTTC	CASSLTPLNYNEQFF
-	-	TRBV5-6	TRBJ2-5	TGTGCCAGCAGCTTGCGGAATGGGGAGACCCAGTACTTC	CASSLRNGETQYF
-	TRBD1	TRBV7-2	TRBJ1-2	TGTGCCAGCAGCCGGGACAGGGTGAACTATGGCTACACCTTC	CASSRDRVNYGYTF